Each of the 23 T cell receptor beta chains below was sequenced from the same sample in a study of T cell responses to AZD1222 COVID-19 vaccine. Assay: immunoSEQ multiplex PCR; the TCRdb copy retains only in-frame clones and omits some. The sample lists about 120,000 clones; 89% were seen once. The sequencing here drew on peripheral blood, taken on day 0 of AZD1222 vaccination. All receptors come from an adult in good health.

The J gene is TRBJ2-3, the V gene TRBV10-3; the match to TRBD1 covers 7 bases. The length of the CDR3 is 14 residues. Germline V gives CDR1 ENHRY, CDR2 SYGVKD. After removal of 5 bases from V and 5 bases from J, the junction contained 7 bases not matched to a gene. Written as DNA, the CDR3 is TGTGCCATCAGTTACAGGGGAGAGGGAGATACGCAGTATTTT. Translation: CAISYRGEGDTQYF.

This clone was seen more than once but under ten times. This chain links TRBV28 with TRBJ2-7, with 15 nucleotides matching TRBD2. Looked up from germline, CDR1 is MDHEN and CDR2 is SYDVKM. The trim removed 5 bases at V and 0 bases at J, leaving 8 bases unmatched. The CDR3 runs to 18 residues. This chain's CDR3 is CASSHGLAGGRSSYEQYF. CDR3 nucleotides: TGTGCCAGCAGTCACGGACTAGCGGGAGGGAGGAGCTCCTACGAGCAGTACTTC.

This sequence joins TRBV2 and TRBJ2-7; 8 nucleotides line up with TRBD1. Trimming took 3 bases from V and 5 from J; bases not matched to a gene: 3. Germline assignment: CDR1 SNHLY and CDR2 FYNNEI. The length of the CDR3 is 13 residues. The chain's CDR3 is CASSEDRADEQYF. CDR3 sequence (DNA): TGTGCCAGCAGTGAGGACAGGGCAGACGAGCAGTACTTC.

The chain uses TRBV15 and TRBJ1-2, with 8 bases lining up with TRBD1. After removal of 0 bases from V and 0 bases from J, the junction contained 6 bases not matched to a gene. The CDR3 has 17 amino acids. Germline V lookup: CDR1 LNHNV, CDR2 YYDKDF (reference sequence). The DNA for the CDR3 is TGTGCCACCAGCAGAGATCCAGGACAGGGAGCTAACTATGGCTACACCTTC. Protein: CATSRDPGQGANYGYTF.

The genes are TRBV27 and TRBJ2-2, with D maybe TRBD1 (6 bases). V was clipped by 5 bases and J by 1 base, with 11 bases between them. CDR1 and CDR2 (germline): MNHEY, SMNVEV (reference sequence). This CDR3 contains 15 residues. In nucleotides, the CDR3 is TGTGCCAGCAGTCCCCGGACAGTGAACACCGGGGAGCTGTTTTTT. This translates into CASSPRTVNTGELFF.

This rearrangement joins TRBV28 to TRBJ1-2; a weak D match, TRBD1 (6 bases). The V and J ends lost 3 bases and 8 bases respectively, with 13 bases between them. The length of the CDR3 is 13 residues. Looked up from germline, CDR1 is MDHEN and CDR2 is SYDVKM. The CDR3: CASSLGASAGYTF. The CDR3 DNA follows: TGTGCCAGCAGTTTGGGGGCATCTGCCGGCTACACCTTC.

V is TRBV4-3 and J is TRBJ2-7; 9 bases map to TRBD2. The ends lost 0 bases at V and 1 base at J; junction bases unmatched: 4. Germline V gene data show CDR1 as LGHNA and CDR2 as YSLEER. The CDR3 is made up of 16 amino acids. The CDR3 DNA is TGCGCCAGCAGCCAAGATCTAGCGGGAAGTTCCTACGAGCAGTACTTC. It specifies CASSQDLAGSSYEQYF.

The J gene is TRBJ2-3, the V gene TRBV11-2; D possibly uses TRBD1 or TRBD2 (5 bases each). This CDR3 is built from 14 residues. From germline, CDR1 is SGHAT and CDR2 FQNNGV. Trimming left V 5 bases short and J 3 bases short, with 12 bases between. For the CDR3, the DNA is TGTGCCAGCAGCACCGGGACCGCTACAGATACGCAGTATTTT. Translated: CASSTGTATDTQYF.

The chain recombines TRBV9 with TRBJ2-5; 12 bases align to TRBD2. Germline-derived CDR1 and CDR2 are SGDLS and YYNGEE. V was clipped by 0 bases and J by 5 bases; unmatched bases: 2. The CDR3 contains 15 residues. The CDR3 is CASSVASGRDETQYF. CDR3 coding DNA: TGTGCCAGCAGCGTAGCTAGCGGGAGGGACGAGACCCAGTACTTC. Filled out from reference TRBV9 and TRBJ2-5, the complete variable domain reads DSGVTQTPKHLITATGQRVTLRCSPRSGDLSVYWYQQSLDQGLQFLIQYYNGEERAKGNILERFSAQQFPDLHSELNLSSLELGDSALYFCASSVASGRDETQYFGPGTRLLVL.

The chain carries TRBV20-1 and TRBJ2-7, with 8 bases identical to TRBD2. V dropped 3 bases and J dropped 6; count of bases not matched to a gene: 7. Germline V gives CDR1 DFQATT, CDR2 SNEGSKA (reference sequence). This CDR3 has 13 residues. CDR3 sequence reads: CSASYSGSSEQYF. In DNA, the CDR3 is TGCAGTGCTAGTTACAGCGGGAGTAGCGAGCAGTACTTC.

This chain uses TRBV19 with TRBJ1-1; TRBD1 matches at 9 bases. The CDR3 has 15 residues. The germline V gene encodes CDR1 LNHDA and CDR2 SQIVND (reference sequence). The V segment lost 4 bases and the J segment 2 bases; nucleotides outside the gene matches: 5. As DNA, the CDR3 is TGTGCCAGTAGTACCGCGGGACAGGGTAACACTGAAGCTTTCTTT. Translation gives CASSTAGQGNTEAFF.

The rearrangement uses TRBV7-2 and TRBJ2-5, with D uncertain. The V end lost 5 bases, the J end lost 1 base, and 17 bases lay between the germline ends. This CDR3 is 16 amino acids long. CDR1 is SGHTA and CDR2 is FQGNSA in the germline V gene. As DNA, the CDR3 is TGTGCCAGCAGCAAACACGCCGCCCTTAGCCAAGAGACCCAGTACTTC. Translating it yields CASSKHAALSQETQYF.

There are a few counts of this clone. The CDR3 sequence: CASSLSSGIGDEQFF. The CDR3, as DNA: TGTGCCAGCAGTTTATCTAGCGGGATCGGAGACGAGCAGTTCTTC. The J gene is TRBJ2-1, the V gene TRBV28, with TRBD2 matching 9 bases. The CDR3 consists of 15 residues. Trimming took 1 base from V and 10 from J; bases not matched to a gene: 8. CDR1 MDHEN and CDR2 SYDVKM come from the germline V gene.

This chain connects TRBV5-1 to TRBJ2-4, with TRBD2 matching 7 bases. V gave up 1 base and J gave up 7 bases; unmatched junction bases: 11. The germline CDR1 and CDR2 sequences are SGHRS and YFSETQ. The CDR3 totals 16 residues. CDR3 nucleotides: TGCGCCAGCAGCTTGTTGTTATCGGGGAGGGCTAACATTCAGTACTTC. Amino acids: CASSLLLSGRANIQYF.

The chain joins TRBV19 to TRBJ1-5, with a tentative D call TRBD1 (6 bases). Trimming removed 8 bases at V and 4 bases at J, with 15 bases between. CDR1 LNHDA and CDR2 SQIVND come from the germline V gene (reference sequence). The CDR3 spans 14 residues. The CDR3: CASEKQGGNQPQHF. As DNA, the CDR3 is TGTGCCAGTGAAAAACAGGGTGGAAATCAGCCCCAGCATTTT.

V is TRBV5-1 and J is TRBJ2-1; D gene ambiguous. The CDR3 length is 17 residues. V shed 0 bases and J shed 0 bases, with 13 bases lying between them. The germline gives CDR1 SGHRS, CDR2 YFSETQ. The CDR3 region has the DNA TGCGCCAGCAGCTTGGCCCGTATCAGGAGCTCCTACAATGAGCAGTTCTTC. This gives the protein CASSLARIRSSYNEQFF.

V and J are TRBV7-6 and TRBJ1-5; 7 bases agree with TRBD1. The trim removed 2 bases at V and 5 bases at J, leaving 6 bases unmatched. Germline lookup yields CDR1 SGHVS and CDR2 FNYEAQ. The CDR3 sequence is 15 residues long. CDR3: CASSLRQGKYQPQHF. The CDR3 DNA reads TGTGCCAGCAGCTTAAGACAGGGAAAGTATCAGCCCCAGCATTTT. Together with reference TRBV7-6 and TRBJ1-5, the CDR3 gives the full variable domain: GAGVSQSPRYKVTKRGQDVALRCDPISGHVSLYWYRQALGQGPEFLTYFNYEAQQDKSGLPNDRFSAERPEGSISTLTIQRTEQRDSAMYRCASSLRQGKYQPQHFGDGTRLSIL.

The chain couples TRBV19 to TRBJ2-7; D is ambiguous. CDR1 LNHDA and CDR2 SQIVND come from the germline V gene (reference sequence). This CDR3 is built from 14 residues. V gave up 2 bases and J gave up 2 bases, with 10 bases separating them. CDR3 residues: CASSITDDTYEQYF. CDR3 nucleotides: TGTGCCAGTAGTATAACAGACGACACCTACGAGCAGTACTTC.

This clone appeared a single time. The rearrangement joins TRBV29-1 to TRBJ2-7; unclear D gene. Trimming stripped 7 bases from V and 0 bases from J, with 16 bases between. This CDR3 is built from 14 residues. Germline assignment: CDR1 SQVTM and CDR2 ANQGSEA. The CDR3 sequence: CSEKGPPSSYEQYF. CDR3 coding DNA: TGCAGCGAAAAAGGGCCACCGAGCTCCTACGAGCAGTACTTC.

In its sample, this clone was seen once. The CDR3 DNA is TGTGCCAGCAGCCAAGATCTACAGGGGTACGGCGAGCAGTACTTC. It codes for CASSQDLQGYGEQYF. V usage is TRBV3-1 (or the pseudogene TRBV3-2) and J usage is TRBJ2-7, with 7 bases matching TRBD1. The CDR3 has 15 residues. Trimming took 0 bases from V and 6 from J; bases not matched to a gene: 8. Per the germline V gene, CDR1 is LGHDT and CDR2 is YNNKEL (reference sequence).

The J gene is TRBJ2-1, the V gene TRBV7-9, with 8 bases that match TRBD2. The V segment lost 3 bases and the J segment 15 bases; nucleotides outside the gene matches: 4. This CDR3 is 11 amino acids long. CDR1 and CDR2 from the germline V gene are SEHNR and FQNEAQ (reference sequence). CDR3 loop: CASSLGTRVFF. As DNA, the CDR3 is TGTGCCAGCAGCTTGGGGACTAGAGTGTTCTTC.

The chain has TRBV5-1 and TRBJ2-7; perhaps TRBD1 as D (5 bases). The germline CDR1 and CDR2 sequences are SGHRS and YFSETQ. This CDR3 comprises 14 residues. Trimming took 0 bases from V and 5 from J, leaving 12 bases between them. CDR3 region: CASSLGYPGNEQYF. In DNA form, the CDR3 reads TGCGCCAGCAGCTTGGGGTATCCAGGGAACGAGCAGTACTTC.

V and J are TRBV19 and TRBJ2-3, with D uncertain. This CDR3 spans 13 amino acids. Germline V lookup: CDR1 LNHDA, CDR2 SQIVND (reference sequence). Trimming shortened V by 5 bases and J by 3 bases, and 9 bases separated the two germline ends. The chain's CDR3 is CASSLTPTDTQYF. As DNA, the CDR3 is TGTGCCAGTAGTCTGACGCCTACAGATACGCAGTATTTT. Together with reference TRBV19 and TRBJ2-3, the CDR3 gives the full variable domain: DGGITQSPKYLFRKEGQNVTLSCEQNLNHDAMYWYRQDPGQGLRLIYYSQIVNDFQKGDIAEGYSVSREKKESFPLTVTSAQKNPTAFYLCASSLTPTDTQYFGPGTRLTVL.